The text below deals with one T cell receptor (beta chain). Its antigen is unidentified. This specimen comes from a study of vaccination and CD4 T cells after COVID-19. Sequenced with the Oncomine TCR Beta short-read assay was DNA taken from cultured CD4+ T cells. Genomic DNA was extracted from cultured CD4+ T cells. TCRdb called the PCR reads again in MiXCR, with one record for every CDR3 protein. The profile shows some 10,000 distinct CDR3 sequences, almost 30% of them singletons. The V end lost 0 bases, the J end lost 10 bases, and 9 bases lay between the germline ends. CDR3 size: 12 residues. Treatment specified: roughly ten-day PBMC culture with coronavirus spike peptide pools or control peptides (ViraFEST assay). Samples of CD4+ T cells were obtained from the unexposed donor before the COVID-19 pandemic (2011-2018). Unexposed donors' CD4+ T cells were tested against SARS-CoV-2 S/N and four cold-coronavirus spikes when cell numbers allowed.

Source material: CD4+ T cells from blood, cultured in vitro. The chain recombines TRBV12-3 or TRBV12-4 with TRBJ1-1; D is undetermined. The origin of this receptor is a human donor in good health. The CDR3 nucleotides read TGTGCCAGCAGTTTAGCGGTACTGGGAGCTTTCTTT. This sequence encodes CASSLAVLGAFF.